The sequence of this T cell receptor (beta chain) was determined in a study of T cells in Graves' hyperthyroidism and ophthalmopathy. There were TCR beta CDR3 regions amplified from RNA transcripts. Initially, a first-round RT-PCR of the TCR CDR3 employed the HTBI primer set. TCRdb re-analysed the multiplex PCR reads in MiXCR, keeping a single row per CDR3 protein. Of hundreds of thousands of distinct CDR3 sequences listed, over 15% are singletons. The CDR3 totals 15 residues. V gave up 5 bases and J gave up 10 bases, with 21 bases separating them. Source material: blood. The gene calls are TRBV12-3 or TRBV12-4 and TRBJ2-1; weak D call: TRBD1 (6 bases). The receptor comes from a woman aged 18-35 years with Graves' hyperthyroidism. CDR3 residues: CASSNRDTWATEQFF. DNA of the CDR3: TGTGCCAGCAGTAATAGGGACACCTGGGCCACAGAGCAGTTCTTC.